The 32 T cell receptor beta chains reported below all come from one sample, sequenced in a study of early T cells in non-severe SARS-CoV-2 infection. TCRdb called the 5' RACE reads again in MiXCR, with one record for every CDR3 protein. The data contain about 66,000 distinct CDR3 sequences, around 8.7% of them singletons. The sequencing sample was made of whole blood. The receptors come from an adult who was a healthcare worker with PCR-confirmed SARS-CoV-2 infection or an uninfected control (not recorded which).

This clonotype was counted between two and nine times. The V and J genes are TRBV20-1 and TRBJ1-6; D is ambiguous. Trimming removed 6 bases at V and 3 bases at J, with 15 bases between. Germline-derived CDR1 and CDR2 are DFQATT and SNEGSKA (reference sequence). The CDR3 extends over 15 amino acids. The CDR3: CSAHPSGLYNSPLHF. The CDR3, as DNA: TGCAGTGCCCACCCAAGCGGTCTCTATAATTCACCCCTCCACTTT.

This clonotype showed up just a few times. The chain uses TRBV6-2 or TRBV6-3 and TRBJ2-3, with 7 bases that match TRBD1. Germline assignment: CDR1 MNHEY and CDR2 SVGEGT. With V trimmed by 2 bases and J by 6 bases, 8 bases remained unmatched. The length of the CDR3 is 15 residues. Here the CDR3 reads CASSYAQGRWDTQYF. Here the CDR3 DNA reads TGTGCCAGCAGTTACGCACAGGGGCGCTGGGATACGCAGTATTTT.

The chain combines TRBV19 with TRBJ2-1; TRBD2 is a possible D gene (5 bases). Trimming took 8 bases from V and 10 from J, leaving 24 bases between them. CDR1 is LNHDA, CDR2 SQIVND, per germline (reference sequence). This CDR3 region has 15 residues. The CDR3: CASAEGSAGFMEQFF. For the CDR3, the DNA is TGTGCCAGTGCCGAGGGCAGTGCTGGATTTATGGAGCAGTTCTTC.

This clonotype was seen a few times. The chain is built from TRBV29-1 and TRBJ2-7; D is unresolved. Germline CDR1 and CDR2: SQVTM and ANQGSEA. CDR3 length: 12 amino acids. The V gene lost 4 bases and the J gene lost 3 bases, with 10 bases spanning the gap. As DNA, the CDR3 is TGCAGCGTTGCTATGGGAAACTACGAGCAGTACTTC. Amino acids: CSVAMGNYEQYF.

The chain has TRBV6-6 and TRBJ1-6; a weak D match, TRBD1 (5 bases). The V end lost 2 bases, the J end lost 10 bases, and 12 bases lay between the germline ends. The CDR3 runs 14 residues. Germline V lookup: CDR1 MNHNY, CDR2 SVGAGI (reference sequence). Here the CDR3 reads CASSYRRGWSPLHF. The CDR3, as DNA: TGTGCCAGCAGTTACAGGCGGGGGTGGTCACCCCTCCACTTT.

In its sample, this clonotype was seen many times. The V and J genes are TRBV24-1 and TRBJ2-3, with D unclear. The CDR3 runs to 17 residues. V lost 3 bases, J lost 4 bases, and 19 bases lay in between. Germline-derived CDR1 and CDR2 are KGHDR and SFDVKD. The CDR3 is CATSDLPRGSPPDTQYF. The CDR3 bases are TGTGCCACCAGTGATCTACCTCGCGGATCGCCTCCAGATACGCAGTATTTT.

This clonotype was detected ten times or more. V usage is TRBV6-1 and J usage is TRBJ2-5; no clear D gene. Germline V lookup: CDR1 MNHNS, CDR2 SASEGT. Deletions cut 8 bases from V and 4 bases from J, with 14 bases between. The CDR3 runs 13 residues. This CDR3 reads CASLRGLGETQYF. The CDR3 region has the DNA TGTGCCAGCTTACGAGGTCTTGGAGAGACCCAGTACTTC.

There are many counts of this clonotype. The rearrangement links TRBV7-2 to TRBJ1-1; D is unclear. This CDR3 region has 14 residues. Per germline, CDR1 SGHTA and CDR2 FQGNSA. The V end was cut by 1 base, the J end by 0 bases, with 6 bases between. CDR3 sequence reads: CASSLGAMNTEAFF. CDR3 nucleotide sequence: TGTGCCAGCAGCTTAGGGGCAATGAACACTGAAGCTTTCTTT. Together with reference TRBV7-2 and TRBJ1-1, the CDR3 gives the full variable domain: GAGVSQSPSNKVTEKGKDVELRCDPISGHTALYWYRQSLGQGLEFLIYFQGNSAPDKSGLPSDRFSAERTGGSVSTLTIQRTQQEDSAVYLCASSLGAMNTEAFFGQGTRLTVV.

This clonotype was seen a few times. V gene TRBV20-1 combines with J gene TRBJ2-1, with a weak D call TRBD1 (6 bases). The CDR3 is 12 amino acids. Germline V gives CDR1 DFQATT, CDR2 SNEGSKA (reference sequence). With 3 bases removed from V and 5 bases from J, the gap between germline ends came to 8 bases. DNA of the CDR3: TGCAGTGCTAGTCACAGGGACAATGAGCAGTTCTTC. Amino acids: CSASHRDNEQFF.

Regarding this clonotype: At one end the junction does not follow the germline gene, possibly because of a read error. This chain uses TRBV7-2 with TRBJ2-3, with D unresolved. This CDR3 comprises 14 residues. Germline V gene data show CDR1 as SGHTA and CDR2 as FQGNSA. CDR3 in DNA: TGTGCCAACAGCTTAAAGGCAAGCACAGATACGCAGTATTTT. This sequence encodes CANSLKASTDTQYF.

This clonotype has ten or more counts. This chain connects TRBV28 to TRBJ2-7; no clear D gene. V was cut by 3 bases and J by 6 bases, with 12 bases left in between. Germline V CDR1 and CDR2: MDHEN, SYDVKM. The CDR3 totals 13 residues. CDR3 nucleotide sequence: TGTGCCAGCAGTTTCCCAGCCTTAATCGAGCAGTACTTC. This gives the protein CASSFPALIEQYF.

This clonotype turned up a few times. J is TRBJ1-2 and V is TRBV20-1; possibly TRBD1 for D (6 bases). The CDR3 has 12 amino acids. Germline CDR1 and CDR2: DFQATT and SNEGSKA (reference sequence). V lost 5 bases and J lost 2, with 9 bases in between. The CDR3 spells CSAVQGNYGYTF. DNA of the CDR3: TGCAGTGCTGTACAGGGAAACTATGGCTACACCTTC.

The chain is built from TRBV7-8 and TRBJ2-2; the D is unclear. CDR1 and CDR2 from the germline V gene are SGHVS and FQNEAQ. This CDR3 contains 15 residues. Trimming left V 2 bases short and J 8 bases short, with 15 bases between. The CDR3 bases are TGTGCCAGCAGCTTACTGTTCCCACCCCGAGGGGAGCTGTTTTTT. Translated, it gives CASSLLFPPRGELFF.

This clonotype was seen ten or more times. V is TRBV7-2 and J is TRBJ2-5; D is uncertain. The CDR3 contains 13 residues. Germline lookup yields CDR1 SGHTA and CDR2 FQGNSA. The V end lost 2 bases, the J end lost 1 base, and 5 bases lay between the germline ends. The CDR3 sequence: CASSLFSQETQYF. Written as DNA, the CDR3 is TGTGCCAGCAGCTTATTTAGCCAAGAGACCCAGTACTTC.

The chain is built from TRBV4-1 and TRBJ1-1; 8 nucleotides line up with TRBD1. The germline V gene encodes CDR1 MGHRA and CDR2 YSYEKL. Unmatched junction bases numbered 3, after V lost 1 base and J lost 11 bases. This CDR3 is 12 amino acids long. CDR3 residues: CASSQVNRGAFF. CDR3 DNA sequence: TGCGCCAGCAGCCAAGTGAACAGGGGGGCTTTCTTT.

The CDR3 protein is CASSLGPTGHQSSGANVLTF. In DNA, the CDR3 is TGTGCCAGCAGCTTAGGACCCACGGGACACCAAAGCTCTGGGGCCAACGTCCTGACTTTC. The rearrangement links TRBV7-8 to TRBJ2-6; D may be TRBD1 (6 bases). The CDR3 sequence is 20 residues long. V lost 1 base to trimming and J lost 0 bases, with 19 bases between them. Germline CDR1 and CDR2: SGHVS and FQNEAQ. The full variable domain, its missing parts supplied by reference TRBV7-8 and TRBJ2-6, is GAGVSQSPRYKVAKRGQDVALRCDPISGHVSLFWYQQALGQGPEFLTYFQNEAQLDKSGLPSDRFFAERPEGSVSTLKIQRTQQEDSAVYLCASSLGPTGHQSSGANVLTFGAGSRLTVL.

This clonotype is a singleton in its sample. The chain combines TRBV7-3 with TRBJ2-1; 8 bases are shared with TRBD2. With 4 bases clipped from V and 3 bases from J, the junction kept 8 bases outside the gene matches. Germline V CDR1 and CDR2: SGHTA, FQGTGA. The CDR3 runs to 16 residues. The CDR3 is CASSSLGSGVYNEQFF. DNA of the CDR3: TGTGCCAGCAGCTCGCTTGGTAGCGGGGTCTACAATGAGCAGTTCTTC.

The chain's CDR3 is CASSVANNEQFF. The CDR3 DNA sequence: TGCGCCAGCAGTGTAGCGAACAATGAGCAGTTCTTC. This chain links TRBV10-2 with TRBJ2-1, with D possibly being TRBD2 (5 bases). Trimming shortened V by 4 bases and J by 5 bases, and 6 bases separated the two germline ends. This CDR3 is 12 amino acids long. In germline, CDR1 is WSHSY, CDR2 SAAADI.

This clonotype was detected a few times. The CDR3 sequence is CASSETWPGAGNQPQHF. The CDR3 DNA reads TGTGCCAGCAGTGAAACATGGCCGGGGGCAGGCAATCAGCCCCAGCATTTT. The chain is built from TRBV6-1 and TRBJ1-5; possible D gene TRBD1, 6 bases. From germline, CDR1 is MNHNS and CDR2 SASEGT. The CDR3 has 17 amino acids. V was pared by 2 bases and J by 2 bases, with 16 bases between.

This clonotype was picked up a small number of times. The chain recombines TRBV10-1 with TRBJ2-1; a possible D gene is TRBD1 (6 bases). The CDR3 covers 15 residues. V lost 6 bases to trimming and J lost 0 bases, with 12 bases between them. CDR1 is WNHNN, CDR2 SYGVQD, per germline (reference sequence). The CDR3 sequence: CASSRGASSYNEQFF. CDR3 DNA sequence: TGCGCCAGCAGCAGGGGTGCTAGCTCCTACAATGAGCAGTTCTTC.

This clonotype was seen a few times. This rearrangement joins TRBV5-1 to TRBJ1-4; weak D call: TRBD1 (6 bases). This CDR3 comprises 16 residues. Germline loops: CDR1 SGHRS, CDR2 YFSETQ. Trimming took off 0 bases at V and 3 bases at J, with 12 bases between the two ends. The CDR3 is CASSLARGHPNEKLFF. The CDR3 coding sequence is TGCGCCAGCAGCTTGGCTCGGGGGCACCCTAATGAAAAACTGTTTTTT.

Worth noting for this clonotype: This could be a read error, since a much larger clone is one nucleotide away. V gene TRBV28 combines with J gene TRBJ2-7, with D possibly being TRBD1 (6 bases). The V end was cut by 6 bases, the J end by 0 bases, with 9 bases between. In germline, CDR1 is MDHEN, CDR2 SYDVKM. The CDR3 loop spans 13 amino acids. Written as DNA, the CDR3 is TGTGCCAGCAGCCAGGGGAGCTCCTACGAGCAGTACTTC. Protein product: CASSQGSSYEQYF.

This clonotype was recorded at least ten times. The chain combines TRBV4-1 with TRBJ2-7; 9 bases agree with TRBD1. After removal of 8 bases from V and 2 bases from J, the junction contained 10 bases not matched to a gene. This CDR3 comprises 15 residues. Germline CDR1 is MGHRA and CDR2 is YSYEKL. CDR3 protein: CASEPDRGSPYEQYF. In DNA, the CDR3 is TGCGCCAGCGAACCCGACAGGGGGAGCCCCTACGAGCAGTACTTC.

Many counts were recorded for this clonotype. Germline and junction disagree at one end, which may indicate a read error. The chain employs TRBV20-1 and TRBJ1-2; 9 positions agree with TRBD1. Germline V gene data show CDR1 as DFQATT and CDR2 as SNEGSKA (reference sequence). CDR3 length: 13 residues. The CDR3 DNA reads as TGCAGTGCCAGAGGGACAGGGTTTTATGGCTACACCTTC. The encoded protein is CSARGTGFYGYTF.

The chain combines TRBV18 with TRBJ1-4; 7 bases fit TRBD1. In germline, CDR1 is KGHSH, CDR2 LQKENI. CDR3 size: 16 residues. J was trimmed by 0 bases and V by 4 bases; bases with no gene match: 5. The CDR3 spells CASSLGQAATNEKLFF. CDR3 in DNA: TGTGCCAGCTCACTTGGACAGGCGGCAACTAATGAAAAACTGTTTTTT.

This clonotype was observed many times. The chain couples TRBV6-1 to TRBJ2-5, with D uncertain. The CDR3 runs 14 residues. The germline CDR1 and CDR2 sequences are MNHNS and SASEGT. V was pared by 5 bases and J by 4 bases, with 14 bases between. The CDR3 bases are TGTGCCAGCAGTTTGGCCCTTGATCGAGAGACCCAGTACTTC. This gives the protein CASSLALDRETQYF.

This clonotype was seen many times. This chain connects TRBV14 to TRBJ2-5; D may be TRBD2 (5 bases). The CDR3 length is 15 residues. Trimming took off 3 bases at V and 0 bases at J, with 11 bases between the two ends. CDR1 is SGHDN, CDR2 FVKESK, per germline. The CDR3 loop is CASSQSLADQETQYF. DNA of the CDR3: TGTGCCAGCAGCCAGTCTCTAGCAGACCAAGAGACCCAGTACTTC. Full variable domain (remainder filled in from reference TRBV14 and TRBJ2-5): EAGVTQFPSHSVIEKGQTVTLRCDPISGHDNLYWYRRVMGKEIKFLLHFVKESKQDESGMPNNRFLAERTGGTYSTLKVQPAELEDSGVYFCASSQSLADQETQYFGPGTRLLVL.

This chain joins TRBV12-3 or TRBV12-4 and TRBJ2-2; D might be TRBD2 (6 bases). Trimming left V 8 bases short and J 0 bases short, with 13 bases between. CDR3 length equals 15 residues. CDR3 protein: CASGGRTANTGELFF. The CDR3 nucleotides are TGTGCCAGCGGAGGGAGGACCGCGAACACCGGGGAGCTGTTTTTT.

V gene TRBV20-1 combines with J gene TRBJ2-7; a possible D gene is TRBD2 (6 bases). CDR3 length: 14 amino acids. From germline, CDR1 is DFQATT and CDR2 SNEGSKA (reference sequence). The ends were cut back, 4 bases at V and 2 bases at J, with 15 bases in the middle. The CDR3 spells CSAITGTLTYEQYF. The CDR3 coding sequence is TGCAGTGCTATAACCGGGACTTTGACCTACGAGCAGTACTTC.

This clonotype was seen ten or more times. The V and J genes are TRBV12-3 or TRBV12-4 and TRBJ2-1; the match to TRBD2 covers 12 bases. The CDR3 is 16 residues long. V shed 5 bases and J 1 base; nucleotides not matched to a gene: 3. The CDR3 sequence: CASSPGLAGSYNEQFF. In nucleotides, the CDR3 is TGTGCCAGCAGTCCGGGACTAGCGGGTTCCTACAATGAGCAGTTCTTC.

The J gene is TRBJ2-2, the V gene TRBV7-2; 16 nucleotides line up with TRBD2. The germline gives CDR1 SGHTA, CDR2 FQGNSA. This CDR3 region has 21 residues. The trim removed 1 base at V and 6 bases at J, leaving 14 bases unmatched. The chain's CDR3 is CASSLVPGRSGTSGRAGELFF. For the CDR3, the DNA is TGTGCCAGCAGCTTAGTACCGGGACGGTCCGGGACTAGCGGGAGGGCCGGGGAGCTGTTTTTT.

The table lists this clonotype with a few counts. The rearrangement uses TRBV2 and TRBJ1-5; no clear D gene. Germline-derived CDR1 and CDR2 are SNHLY and FYNNEI. Trimming removed 4 bases from V and 0 bases from J, with 4 bases in between. CDR3 size: 13 residues. CDR3 sequence: CASSGDSNQPQHF. CDR3 DNA: TGTGCCAGCAGTGGTGATAGCAATCAGCCCCAGCATTTT.